This TCR beta chain was found in a study of shared clonotypes between healthy human individuals. TCRdb's copy holds only in-frame clones and misses some; the assay was immunoSEQ multiplex PCR. The table has about 2.5 million clones, about nine tenths seen once; the top ten hold 0.37%. Sequencing was done on a sample of naive CD4+ T cells from PBMCs. Subset given: CD45RA+ positively selected. This clonotype was sampled from a young man in good health. Some clones in this sample may be carry-over from other donors' samples.

The CDR3: CAISESGGALSYNEQFF. The CDR3 coding sequence is TGTGCCATCAGTGAGTCGGGGGGGGCCCTCTCCTACAATGAGCAGTTCTTC. J is TRBJ2-1 and V is TRBV10-3, with D possibly matching TRBD2 (7 bases). V lost 0 bases and J lost 0, with 12 bases in between. Germline V gene data show CDR1 as ENHRY and CDR2 as SYGVKD. CDR3 length equals 17 residues.